Each of the 3 T cell receptor beta chains below was sequenced from the same sample in a study of T cell responses to AZD1222 COVID-19 vaccine. The repertoire was sequenced with immunoSEQ multiplex PCR; TCRdb's copy has only in-frame clones and lacks some. This table holds around 83,000 clones, just over 90% found once. Sample: peripheral blood, taken on day 0 of AZD1222 vaccination. The receptors were sampled from an adult in good health.

V and J are TRBV5-1 and TRBJ2-2, with a weak D call TRBD2 (5 bases). Trimming removed 5 bases from V and 5 bases from J, with 13 bases in between. CDR1 is SGHRS and CDR2 is YFSETQ in the germline V gene. This CDR3 comprises 14 residues. The CDR3 nucleotides read TGCGCCAGCAGTCGGGGATATGAAACCGGGGAGCTGTTTTTT. It translates to CASSRGYETGELFF.

This clone was counted once. The chain is built from TRBV6-5 and TRBJ2-1, with 10 nucleotides matching TRBD2. Trimming cost V 7 bases and J 4 bases; bases outside gene matches: 7. CDR1 and CDR2 from the germline V gene are MNHEY and SVGAGI. The CDR3 totals 15 residues. The CDR3 DNA follows: TGTGCCAGCAAGGCTTGGACTAGCGGATACAATGAGCAGTTCTTC. Protein product: CASKAWTSGYNEQFF.

This chain's CDR3 is CASSLRQVETQYF. CDR3 DNA sequence: TGTGCCAGCAGCTTGAGGCAGGTAGAGACCCAGTACTTC. This chain uses TRBV7-6 with TRBJ2-5, with D unresolved. The CDR3 contains 13 residues. Germline CDR1 and CDR2: SGHVS and FNYEAQ. V lost 3 bases and J lost 4, with 9 bases in between.